This T cell receptor (beta chain) was profiled in a study of blood T cell repertoires in COVID-19. Study details: Spain, Italy and the United States supplied samples that represented acute and convalescent COVID-19. The analysed material was cDNA or gDNA that came from T cells, B-cell-depleted T cells, or PBMCs.

On this clone itself: Its ends do not fully match the called genes, so a read error is possible.

Germline V gene data show CDR1 as SGHAT and CDR2 as FQNNGV. This CDR3 comprises 14 residues. Original processing methods: Estimation of nucleated cell counts was performed using reference gene primer amplification. The table came from immunoSEQ multiplex PCR; TCRdb's copy has only in-frame clones and leaves some out. Clonal size and the V and J genes are those of that table, whereas D and trimming came from the DNA. Here the sample spans around 250,000 clones, more than 70% being singletons. The chain carries TRBV11-2 and TRBJ2-7; TRBD2 matches at 15 bases. This clonotype was sampled from a woman between 18 and 29 years old with acute or convalescent COVID-19. Material: peripheral blood. CDR3 DNA: TGTGCCAGCAGTTACGGACTAGCGGGAGGGAGGGGATCCTTC. Amino acid sequence: CASSYGLAGGRGSF. The full variable domain, rest sourced from reference TRBV11-2 and TRBJ2-7, is EAGVAQSPRYKIIEKRQSVAFWCNPISGHATLYWYQQILGQGPKLLIQFQNNGVVDDSQLPKDRFSAERLKGVDSTLKIQPAKLEDSAVYLCASSYGLAGGRGSFGPGTRLTVT.